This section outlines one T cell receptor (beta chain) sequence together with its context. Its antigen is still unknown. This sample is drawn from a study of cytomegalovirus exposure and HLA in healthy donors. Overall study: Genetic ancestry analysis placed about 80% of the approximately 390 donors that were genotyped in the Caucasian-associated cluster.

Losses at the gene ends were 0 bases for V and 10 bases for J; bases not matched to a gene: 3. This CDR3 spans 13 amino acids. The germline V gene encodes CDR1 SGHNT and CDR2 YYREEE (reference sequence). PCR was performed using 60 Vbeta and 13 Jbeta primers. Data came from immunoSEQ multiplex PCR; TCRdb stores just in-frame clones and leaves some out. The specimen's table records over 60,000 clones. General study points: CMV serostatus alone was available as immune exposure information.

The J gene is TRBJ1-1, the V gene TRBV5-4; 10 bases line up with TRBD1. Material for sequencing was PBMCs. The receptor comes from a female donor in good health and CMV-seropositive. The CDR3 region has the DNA TGTGCCAGCAGCTTGGGGGGGGACAGGGGAGCTTTCTTT. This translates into CASSLGGDRGAFF.